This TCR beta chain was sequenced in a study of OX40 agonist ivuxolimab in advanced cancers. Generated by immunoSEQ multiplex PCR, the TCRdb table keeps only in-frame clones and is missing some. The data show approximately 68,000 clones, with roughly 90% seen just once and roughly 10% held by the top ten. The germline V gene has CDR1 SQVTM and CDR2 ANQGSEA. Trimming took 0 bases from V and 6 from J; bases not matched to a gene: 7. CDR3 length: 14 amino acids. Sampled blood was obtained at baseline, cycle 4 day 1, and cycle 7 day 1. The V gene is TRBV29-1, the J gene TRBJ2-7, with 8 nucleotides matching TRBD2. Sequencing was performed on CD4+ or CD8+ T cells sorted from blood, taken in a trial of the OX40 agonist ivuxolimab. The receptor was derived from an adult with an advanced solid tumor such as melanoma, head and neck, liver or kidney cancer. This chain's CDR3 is CSVEDPGGEGEQYF. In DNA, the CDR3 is TGCAGCGTTGAAGATCCGGGGGGGGAAGGCGAGCAGTACTTC.